This T cell receptor beta chain is from a study of cytomegalovirus exposure and HLA in healthy donors. Trimming removed 4 bases at V and 6 bases at J, with 11 bases between. Germline values: CDR1 SGHRS, CDR2 YFSETQ. There are 13 residues in the CDR3. General study points: Researchers catalogued over 150 TCR beta chains as cytomegalovirus-associated. It was reported that the classifier diagnosed cytomegalovirus status with high specificity and sensitivity in both the original and validation cohorts. It was confirmed in vitro that a few of the CMV-associated chains were specific for CMV antigens. According to a later analysis, TCR clusters from the first cohort tended to co-occur in the 120 or so validation repertoires.

With regard to this clone: Its antigen remains unknown.

The protocol was immunoSEQ multiplex PCR, while the TCRdb copy is restricted to in-frame clones and leaves out a portion. In the table there are hundreds of thousands of clones, approximately 80% of which are singletons. The sample was PBMCs. J is TRBJ2-1 and V is TRBV5-1; D is uncertain. The receptor's source is a woman aged 25-40 years in good health and CMV-seropositive. This CDR3 is CASSPSSSNEQFF. CDR3 DNA: TGCGCCAGCAGCCCCAGCAGCTCCAATGAGCAGTTCTTC.